Below, one T cell receptor (beta chain) is given with its context. The CDR3 loop spans 12 amino acids. Germline V gene lookup returns CDR1 SGHRS and CDR2 YFSETQ. The V gene lost 0 bases and the J gene lost 13 bases, with 13 bases spanning the gap. TCRdb reanalysed the reads using MiXCR and keeps one entry per CDR3 protein. The table lists around 270,000 distinct CDR3 sequences, 9.1% of them singletons. The data were obtained in a study of T cell repertoires in cytomegalovirus infection. The overall study: CMV infection together with matching HLA type was indicated by public TCR beta signatures.

This chain uses TRBV5-1 with TRBJ1-2; maybe TRBD1 (5 bases). Sequencing was done on a sample of PBMCs. The clonotype comes from a human donor in good health (CMV status not recorded). Some clones in this sample may be carry-over from other donors' samples. In nucleotides, the CDR3 is TGCGCCAGCAGCTTGGCAGGGCAGTCATCCACCTTC. Its translation: CASSLAGQSSTF.